One and the same sample provided the 9 T cell receptor beta chains below, sequenced in a study of post-analysis software for immune sequencing data. TCR beta libraries were prepared from cDNA with unique molecular identifiers. From the PCR reads, TCRdb called clonotypes with MiXCR, one entry per CDR3 protein. The data hold about 540,000 distinct CDR3 sequences, with less than 40% observed a single time. Their specific antigens are unknown. The study's findings and limits: Included in a set of five TRBV segments more frequent in patients than controls were TRBV5-6, TRBV5-1 and TRBV20-1.

The sample comprised blood. The source of these receptors is a girl under 18 with multiple sclerosis.

J is TRBJ1-2 and V is TRBV20-1; D is perhaps TRBD1 (5 bases). Trimming shortened V by 3 bases and J by 5 bases, and 19 bases separated the two germline ends. In germline, CDR1 is DFQATT, CDR2 SNEGSKA (reference sequence). The CDR3 is made up of 15 amino acids. DNA for the CDR3: TGCAGTGCTAGCACTCAGAACCGGGACCCTTATGGCTACACCTTC. As protein: CSASTQNRDPYGYTF.

This rearrangement joins TRBV7-9 to TRBJ2-1; D gene uncertain. With 5 bases removed from V and 5 bases from J, the gap between germline ends came to 10 bases. The germline V gene encodes CDR1 SEHNR and CDR2 FQNEAQ (reference sequence). This CDR3 is built from 13 residues. CDR3 in amino acids: CASSIFGHNEQFF. The CDR3 DNA reads as TGTGCCAGCAGCATCTTCGGCCACAATGAGCAGTTCTTC.

J is TRBJ1-1 and V is TRBV13, with no clear D. This CDR3 comprises 11 residues. Trimming stripped 6 bases from V and 3 bases from J, with 5 bases between. The germline gives CDR1 PRHDT, CDR2 FYEKMQ (reference sequence). CDR3 in DNA: TGTGCCAGCAGTTATTACACTGAAGCTTTCTTT. Protein product: CASSYYTEAFF.

This clonotype has ten or more counts. The gene calls are TRBV7-9 and TRBJ2-7, with D hard to call. V was pared by 4 bases and J by 4 bases, with 14 bases between. The CDR3 runs 14 residues. The germline gives CDR1 SEHNR, CDR2 FQNEAQ (reference sequence). CDR3 sequence (DNA): TGTGCCAGCAGCTCAGCCCGACCGCAATACGAGCAGTACTTC. It specifies CASSSARPQYEQYF.

This clonotype was counted between two and nine times. This chain connects TRBV6-1 to TRBJ2-5; 10 bases are shared with TRBD1. This CDR3 is built from 13 residues. The ends lost 10 bases at V and 4 bases at J; junction bases unmatched: 6. CDR1 and CDR2 from the germline V gene are MNHNS and SASEGT. This CDR3 is CAIRQGARETQYF. The CDR3 DNA follows: TGTGCCATAAGACAGGGGGCTCGAGAGACCCAGTACTTC.

The chain uses TRBV20-1 and TRBJ2-7, with D perhaps TRBD1 (6 bases). Trimming shortened V by 2 bases and J by 3 bases, and 11 bases separated the two germline ends. CDR3 length: 13 residues. In germline, CDR1 is DFQATT, CDR2 SNEGSKA (reference sequence). The CDR3 bases are TGCAGTGCTAGAATGGGGGCGGGCTACGAGCAGTACTTC. This codes for CSARMGAGYEQYF.

Regarding this clonotype: A read error may produce the germline difference seen at one junction end. This chain uses TRBV3-1 with TRBJ1-2; TRBD1 agrees at 7 bases. The germline V gene has CDR1 LGHDT and CDR2 YNNKEL (reference sequence). This CDR3 is 14 amino acids long. The CDR3 protein is CASSHTGTAYGYTF. The CDR3 DNA reads TGCGCCAGCAGCCACACGGGGACAGCTTATGGCTACACCTTC.

The rearrangement uses TRBV4-2 and TRBJ2-1, with D perhaps TRBD1 or TRBD2 (5 bases each). CDR1 and CDR2 from the germline V gene are LGHNA and YNFKEQ. This CDR3 is built from 13 residues. V lost 7 bases, J lost 7 bases, and 14 bases lay in between. CDR3 residues: CASTRDVQNEQFF. CDR3 nucleotides: TGTGCCAGCACCCGGGACGTCCAGAATGAGCAGTTCTTC.

This clonotype came up many times. J is TRBJ2-7 and V is TRBV6-5; TRBD1 might be the D (5 bases). The V end lost 0 bases, the J end lost 0 bases, and 18 bases lay between the germline ends. In germline, CDR1 is MNHEY, CDR2 SVGAGI. This CDR3 is built from 18 residues. The CDR3 spells CASSYSRLPQGSSYEQYF. CDR3 bases: TGTGCCAGCAGTTACTCGAGACTTCCGCAGGGTAGCTCCTACGAGCAGTACTTC.